What follows is one TCR beta chain and its context. Antigen: not known. With V trimmed by 1 base and J by 6 bases, 10 bases remained unmatched. CDR1 is WNHNN, CDR2 SYGVQD, per germline (reference sequence). The CDR3 is made up of 16 amino acids. Next came a second PCR, run for about 7 to 12 cycles, which used a sample-barcoded 5' primer along with a J-beta primer mix. TCRdb re-derived calls from the 5' RACE reads in MiXCR, one entry per CDR3 protein. In the table there are about 580,000 distinct CDR3 sequences, roughly 48% of which are singletons. The sample originates from a study of blood T cells in healthy people across ages. Points from the study as a whole: Changes in expanded clonotypes were possibly confounded, as the CMV status of donors was unknown.

What was sequenced was blood. The chain has TRBV10-1 and TRBJ2-3, with 7 positions matching TRBD2. The TCR was taken from an elderly man in good health. CDR3 coding DNA: TGCGCCAGCAGTGAGTATGTAGGGCTAGCGGAGGATACGCAGTATTTT. As protein: CASSEYVGLAEDTQYF.